This TCR beta chain originates from a study of tumor-infiltrating lymphocytes in oesophageal squamous cell carcinoma. MiXCR, applied by TCRdb to the PCR reads, yields one record per CDR3 protein. The table shows 13,000 or so distinct CDR3 sequences, with approximately 45% occurring only once. The J segment lost 4 bases and the V segment lost 2 bases, leaving 23 bases of the junction unmatched. The CDR3 extends over 22 amino acids. Germline assignment: CDR1 SGHVT and CDR2 SQSDAQ. Sequenced input: normal esophageal tissue next to the tumor. This chain uses TRBV7-4 with TRBJ2-3; the match to TRBD2 covers 11 bases. The clonotype originates from a male donor with esophageal squamous cell carcinoma. The CDR3 DNA follows: TGTGCCAGCAGCTTACCACCCAAAAAAGCGGGCCTAGCGGGAGGACTGGCAGATACGCAGTATTTT. It specifies CASSLPPKKAGLAGGLADTQYF.